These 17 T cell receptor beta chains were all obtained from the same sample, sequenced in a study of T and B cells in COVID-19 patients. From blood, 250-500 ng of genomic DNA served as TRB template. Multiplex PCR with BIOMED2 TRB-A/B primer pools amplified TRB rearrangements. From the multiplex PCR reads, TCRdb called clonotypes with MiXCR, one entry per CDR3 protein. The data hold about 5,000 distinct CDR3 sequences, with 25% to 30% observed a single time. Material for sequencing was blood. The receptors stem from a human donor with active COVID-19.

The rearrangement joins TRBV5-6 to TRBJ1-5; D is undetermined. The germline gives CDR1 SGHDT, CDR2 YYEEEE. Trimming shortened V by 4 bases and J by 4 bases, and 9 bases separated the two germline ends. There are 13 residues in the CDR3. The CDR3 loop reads CASSPVKNQPQHF. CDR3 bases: TGTGCCAGCAGCCCCGTCAAGAATCAGCCCCAGCATTTT.

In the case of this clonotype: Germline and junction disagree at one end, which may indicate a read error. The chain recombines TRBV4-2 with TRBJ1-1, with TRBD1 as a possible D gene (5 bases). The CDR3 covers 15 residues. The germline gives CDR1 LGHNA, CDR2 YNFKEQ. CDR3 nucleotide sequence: TGCGCCAGCAGCCTCCTCGGGGGTGGCGGCACTGAAGCTTTCTTT. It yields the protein CASSLLGGGGTEAFF.

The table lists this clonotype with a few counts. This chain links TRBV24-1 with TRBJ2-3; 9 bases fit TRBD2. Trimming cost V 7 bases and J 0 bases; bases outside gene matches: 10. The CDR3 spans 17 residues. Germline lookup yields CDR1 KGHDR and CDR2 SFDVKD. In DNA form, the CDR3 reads TGTGCCACCAGCACGGGACTAGCCGCAGGTAGCACAGATACGCAGTATTTT. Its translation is CATSTGLAAGSTDTQYF.

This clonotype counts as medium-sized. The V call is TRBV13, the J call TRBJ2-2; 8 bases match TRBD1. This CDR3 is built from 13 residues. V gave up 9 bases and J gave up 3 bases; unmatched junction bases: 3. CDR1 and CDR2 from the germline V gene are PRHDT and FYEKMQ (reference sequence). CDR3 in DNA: TGTGCCAGTCTGGGACAGGACACCGGGGAGCTGTTTTTT. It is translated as CASLGQDTGELFF.

The CDR3 spells CASSSTSGSRGETQYF. DNA for the CDR3: TGTGCCAGCAGTTCGACTAGCGGGAGTAGAGGAGAGACCCAGTACTTC. The genes are TRBV12-3 or TRBV12-4 and TRBJ2-5; 12 bases are shared with TRBD2. V gave up 4 bases and J gave up 4 bases; unmatched junction bases: 7. This CDR3 comprises 16 residues.

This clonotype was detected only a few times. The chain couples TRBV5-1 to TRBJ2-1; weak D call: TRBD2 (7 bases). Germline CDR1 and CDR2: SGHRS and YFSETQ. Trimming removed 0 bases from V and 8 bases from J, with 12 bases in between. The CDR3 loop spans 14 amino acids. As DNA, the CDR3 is TGCGCCAGCAGCTTGGCGGCGGGGGCTTATGAGCAGTTCTTC. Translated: CASSLAAGAYEQFF. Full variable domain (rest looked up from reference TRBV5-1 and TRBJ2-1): KAGVTQTPRYLIKTRGQQVTLSCSPISGHRSVSWYQQTPGQGLQFLFEYFSETQRNKGNFPGRFSGRQFSNSRSEMNVSTLELGDSALYLCASSLAAGAYEQFFGPGTRLTVL.

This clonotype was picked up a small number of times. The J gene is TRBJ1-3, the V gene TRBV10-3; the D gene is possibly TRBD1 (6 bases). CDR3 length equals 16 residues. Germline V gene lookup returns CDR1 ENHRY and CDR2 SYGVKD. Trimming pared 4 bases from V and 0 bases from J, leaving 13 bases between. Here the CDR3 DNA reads TGTGCCATCAGTGGGGGGCCCATCAACTCTGGAAACACCATATATTTT. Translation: CAISGGPINSGNTIYF.

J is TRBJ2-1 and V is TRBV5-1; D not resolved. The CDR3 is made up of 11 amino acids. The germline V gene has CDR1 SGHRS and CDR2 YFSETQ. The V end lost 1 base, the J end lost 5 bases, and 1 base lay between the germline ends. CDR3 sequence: CASSLNNEQFF. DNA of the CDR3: TGCGCCAGCAGCTTGAACAATGAGCAGTTCTTC.

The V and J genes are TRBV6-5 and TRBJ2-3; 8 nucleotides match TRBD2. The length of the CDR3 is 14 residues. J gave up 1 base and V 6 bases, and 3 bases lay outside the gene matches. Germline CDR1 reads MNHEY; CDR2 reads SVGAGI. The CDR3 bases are TGTGCCAGCAGGCTACTAGCGGGCACAGATACGCAGTATTTT. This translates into CASRLLAGTDTQYF.

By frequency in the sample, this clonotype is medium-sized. Here the CDR3 DNA reads TGTGCCAGCAGCCAAGGGCTACAGGAGATTCCCTACGAGCAGTACTTC. Translating gives CASSQGLQEIPYEQYF. The chain uses TRBV5-4 and TRBJ2-7; tentatively, D is TRBD1 (5 bases). The CDR3 is 16 residues long. V lost 4 bases and J lost 2, with 19 bases in between. Germline CDR1 SGHNT, CDR2 YYREEE (reference sequence).

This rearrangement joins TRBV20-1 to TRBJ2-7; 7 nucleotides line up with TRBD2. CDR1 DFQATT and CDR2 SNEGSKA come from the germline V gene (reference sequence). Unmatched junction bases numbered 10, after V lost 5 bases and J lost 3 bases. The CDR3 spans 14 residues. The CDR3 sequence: CSALGLVRGYEQYF. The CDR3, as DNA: TGCAGTGCTCTCGGACTAGTAAGGGGCTACGAGCAGTACTTC.

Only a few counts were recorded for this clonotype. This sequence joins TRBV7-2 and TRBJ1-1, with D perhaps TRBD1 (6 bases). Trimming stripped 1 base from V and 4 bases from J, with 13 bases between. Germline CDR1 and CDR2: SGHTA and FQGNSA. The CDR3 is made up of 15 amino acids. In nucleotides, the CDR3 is TGTGCCAGCAGCTTAGACACAGGGTTGGGCACTGAAGCTTTCTTT. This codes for CASSLDTGLGTEAFF.

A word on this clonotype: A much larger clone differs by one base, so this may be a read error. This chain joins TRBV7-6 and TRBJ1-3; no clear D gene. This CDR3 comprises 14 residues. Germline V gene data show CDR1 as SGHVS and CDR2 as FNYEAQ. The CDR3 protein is CVSSADDSGNTIYF. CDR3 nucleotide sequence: TGTGTCAGCAGCGCCGACGACTCTGGAAACACCATATATTTT.

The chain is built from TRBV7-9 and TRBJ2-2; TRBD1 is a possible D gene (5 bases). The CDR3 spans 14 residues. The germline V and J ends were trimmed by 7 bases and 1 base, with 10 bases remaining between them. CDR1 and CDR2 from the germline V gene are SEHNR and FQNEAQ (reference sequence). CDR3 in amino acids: CASTETGNTGELFF. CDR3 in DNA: TGTGCCAGCACCGAAACAGGGAACACCGGGGAGCTGTTTTTT.

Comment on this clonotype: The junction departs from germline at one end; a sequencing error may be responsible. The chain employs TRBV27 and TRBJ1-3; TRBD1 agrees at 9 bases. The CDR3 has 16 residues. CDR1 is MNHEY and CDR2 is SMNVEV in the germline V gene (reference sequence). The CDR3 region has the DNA TGTGCCAGCAGTTTATTACAGGGGGCGGCTGGAAACACCTTATATTTT. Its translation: CASSLLQGAAGNTLYF.

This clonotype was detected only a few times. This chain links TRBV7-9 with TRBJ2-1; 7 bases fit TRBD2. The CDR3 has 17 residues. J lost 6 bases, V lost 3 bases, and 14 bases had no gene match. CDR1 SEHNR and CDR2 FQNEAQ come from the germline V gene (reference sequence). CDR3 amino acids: CASSFPLRLAVSNEQFF. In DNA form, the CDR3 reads TGTGCCAGCAGCTTTCCACTAAGACTAGCTGTTAGCAATGAGCAGTTCTTC.

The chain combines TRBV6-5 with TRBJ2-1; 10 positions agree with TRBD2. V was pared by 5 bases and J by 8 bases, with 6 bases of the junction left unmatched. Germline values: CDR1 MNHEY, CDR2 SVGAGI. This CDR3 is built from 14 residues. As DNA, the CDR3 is TGTGCCAGCAGTCTAGCGGGAGCGGGGGATGAGCAGTTCTTC. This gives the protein CASSLAGAGDEQFF.